These T cell receptor beta chains were read from a single sample in a study of cytomegalovirus exposure and HLA in healthy donors. Only in-frame clones appear in the TCRdb table, and some are missing; sequencing was by immunoSEQ multiplex PCR. This repertoire shows about 100,000 clones, 85% found once; its top ten account for less than 5%. Sequenced material: PBMCs. The source is a man aged 30 to 39 in good health and CMV-seronegative. CDR3s include the opening cysteine and the closing phenylalanine or tryptophan. A D gene is named only where the DNA matches it firmly. The size of a clone is reported for some rows only, either as once, few or many, or as a class for expanded clones.

>TRBJ1-2|-|TRBV5-4|TRBD1
CASSPRQGRYGYTF
TGTGCCAGCAGCCCACGACAGGGAAGATATGGCTACACCTTC
>TRBJ2-1|-|TRBV28|TRBD2
CASSLVGRAYNEQFF
TGTGCCAGCAGTTTAGTCGGGAGGGCCTACAATGAGCAGTTCTTC
>TRBJ2-6|-|TRBV10-3|TRBD1
CAISRTGGGGANVLTF
TGTGCCATCAGTCGGACAGGGGGTGGTGGGGCCAACGTCCTGACTTTC
>TRBJ2-1|-|TRBV4-2|TRBD2
CASSQDSGTRVLF
TGTGCCAGCAGCCAAGATTCGGGGACTAGGGTACTCTTC
>TRBJ1-6|-|TRBV4-1|-
CASSQDEGAPLHF
TGCGCCAGCAGCCAAGATGAGGGGGCACCCCTCCACTTT
>TRBJ2-5|-|TRBV5-1|TRBD2
CASSSTSGGYQETQYF
TGCGCCAGCAGCTCCACTAGCGGGGGGTACCAAGAGACCCAGTACTTC
>TRBJ2-7|-|TRBV6-6|-
CASSSTGRVSYEQYF
TGTGCCAGCAGTTCCACGGGCAGGGTGTCCTACGAGCAGTACTTC
>TRBJ2-7|-|TRBV30|-
CRVLYEQYF
TGTCGGGTATTGTACGAGCAGTACTTC
>TRBJ2-5|once|TRBV5-1|TRBD2
CASSLGGGGQETQYF
TGCGCCAGCAGCTTGGGGGGCGGGGGACAAGAGACCCAGTACTTC
>TRBJ1-1|-|TRBV10-3|TRBD1
CAIRQGGFVRNTEAFF
TGTGCCATCCGACAGGGGGGGTTTGTGCGTAACACTGAAGCTTTCTTT
>TRBJ1-6|-|TRBV18|TRBD1
CASSPRQGDYNSPLHF
TGTGCCAGCTCACCCCGGCAGGGGGACTATAATTCACCCCTCCACTTT
>TRBJ1-5|-|TRBV25-1|-
CASSQGDSNQPQHF
TGTGCCAGCAGTCAAGGGGATAGCAATCAGCCCCAGCATTTT
>TRBJ2-7|-|TRBV4-3|TRBD2
CASSQEIGTSGTTYF
TGCGCCAGCAGCCAAGAAATCGGGACTAGCGGGACGACGTACTTC
>TRBJ1-5|once|TRBV27|TRBD1
CASSLTGGSQPQHF
TGTGCCAGCAGTCTTACAGGGGGCAGTCAGCCCCAGCATTTT
>TRBJ2-7|-|TRBV25-1|-
CASSGAGGPGEQYF
TGTGCCAGCAGTGGGGCAGGGGGGCCGGGCGAGCAGTACTTC
>TRBJ1-5|few|TRBV18|-
CASSPPQGSNQPQHF
TGTGCCAGCTCACCACCGCAGGGTAGCAATCAGCCCCAGCATTTT
>TRBJ2-2|-|TRBV5-1|TRBD1
CASSSSWGQNTGKLFF
TGCGCCAGCAGCTCGTCGTGGGGACAGAACACCGGGAAGCTGTTTTTT
>TRBJ1-5|-|TRBV6-1|-
CASSPGTGQPQHF
TGTGCCAGCAGTCCGGGAACGGGTCAGCCCCAGCATTTT
>TRBJ1-6|-|TRBV7-8|TRBD1
CASSLIRDRQNSPLHF
TGTGCCAGCAGCTTAATCCGGGACAGGCAGAATTCACCCCTCCACTTT
>TRBJ2-7|-|TRBV5-1|TRBD1
CASSYRGSSYEQYF
TGCGCCAGCAGCTACAGGGGATCATCGTACGAGCAGTACTTC
>TRBJ2-7|few|TRBV27|TRBD1
CASRGTGLDEQYF
TGTGCCAGCAGGGGGACAGGCCTGGACGAGCAGTACTTC
>TRBJ2-7|-|TRBV2|TRBD1
CASRRQGVSYEQYF
TGTGCCAGCAGGCGACAGGGGGTCTCCTACGAGCAGTACTTC
>TRBJ1-2|-|TRBV19|TRBD1
CASSIGTGDGYTF
TGTGCCAGTAGTATAGGGACAGGGGATGGCTACACCTTC
>TRBJ2-3|few|TRBV5-8|TRBD2
CASSQRTSATDTQYF
TGTGCCAGCAGCCAAAGGACTAGCGCCACAGATACGCAGTATTTT
>TRBJ1-1|-|TRBV30|TRBD1
CARVDRAKAFF
TGTGCCCGGGTGGACAGGGCGAAAGCTTTCTTT
>TRBJ2-3|-|TRBV6-6|TRBD2
CASRGRVATDTQYF
TGTGCCAGTCGTGGGAGGGTCGCCACAGATACGCAGTATTTT
>TRBJ2-1|-|TRBV6-1|-
CASSNVFSYNEQFF
TGTGCCAGCAGTAATGTATTTTCCTACAATGAGCAGTTCTTC
>TRBJ1-4|-|TRBV15|-
CATSRETAGNEKLFF
TGTGCCACCAGCAGAGAGACAGCCGGCAATGAAAAACTGTTTTTT
>TRBJ2-2|few|TRBV5-4|TRBD2
CASSRPGGVGHGELFF
TGTGCCAGCAGCCGGCCTGGGGGGGTAGGGCACGGGGAGCTGTTTTTT
>TRBJ2-7|-|TRBV27|TRBD2
CASSFSGGAYEQYF
TGTGCCAGCAGTTTTAGTGGGGGGGCCTACGAGCAGTACTTC
>TRBJ2-2|-|TRBV6-1|TRBD2
CASSGLADTGELFF
TGTGCCAGCAGTGGACTAGCAGACACCGGGGAGCTGTTTTTT
>TRBJ2-1|-|TRBV5-5|-
CASSPGLEGGEQFF
TGTGCCAGCAGCCCGGGACTGGAAGGAGGAGAGCAGTTCTTC
>TRBJ1-2|-|TRBV28|-
CASSPADGYTF
TGTGCCAGCAGTCCCGCGGATGGCTACACCTTC
>TRBJ2-3|-|TRBV6-1|-
CATPGRRGTDTQYF
TGTGCCACCCCGGGCCGCCGGGGGACAGATACGCAGTATTTT
>TRBJ1-4|-|TRBV4-1|-
CASSQDLVGQGNEKLFF
TGCGCCAGCAGCCAAGATTTGGTGGGTCAGGGAAATGAAAAACTGTTTTTT
>TRBJ2-5|-|TRBV7-9|TRBD1
CASSPGQGETQYF
TGTGCCAGCAGCCCGGGACAGGGAGAGACCCAGTACTTC
>TRBJ2-6|once|TRBV28|TRBD2
CASSGLMTSGGSFGANVLTF
TGTGCCAGCAGTGGGCTGATGACTAGCGGGGGGTCGTTTGGGGCCAACGTCCTGACTTTC
>TRBJ2-7|-|TRBV28|TRBD2
CASSRTSGSYYEQYF
TGTGCCAGCAGCCGGACTAGCGGGAGTTACTACGAGCAGTACTTC
>TRBJ2-5|-|TRBV25-1|-
CASRAEQARKTQYF
TGTGCCAGCAGGGCTGAACAGGCGAGAAAGACCCAGTACTTC
>TRBJ1-5|-|TRBV7-3|-
CASSLRVGDNQPQHF
TGTGCCAGCAGCTTAAGGGTGGGCGACAATCAGCCCCAGCATTTT